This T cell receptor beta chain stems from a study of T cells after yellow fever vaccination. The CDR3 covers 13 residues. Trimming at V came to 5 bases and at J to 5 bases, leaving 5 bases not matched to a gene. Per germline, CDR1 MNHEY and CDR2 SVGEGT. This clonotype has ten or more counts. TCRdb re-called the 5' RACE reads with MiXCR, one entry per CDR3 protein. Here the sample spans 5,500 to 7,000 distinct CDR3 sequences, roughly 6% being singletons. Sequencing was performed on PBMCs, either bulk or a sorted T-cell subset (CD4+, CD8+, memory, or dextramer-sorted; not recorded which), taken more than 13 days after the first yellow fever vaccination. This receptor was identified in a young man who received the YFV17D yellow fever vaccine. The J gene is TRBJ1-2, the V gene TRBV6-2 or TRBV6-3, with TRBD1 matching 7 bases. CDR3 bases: TGTGCCAGCAGTCCGGACAGGATATATGGCTACACCTTC. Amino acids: CASSPDRIYGYTF.